This T cell receptor beta chain was sequenced for a study of post-analysis software for immune sequencing data. Every TCR beta cDNA library bore unique molecular identifiers. Each CDR3 protein is one row after TCRdb ran MiXCR on the PCR reads. Among approximately 770,000 distinct CDR3 sequences listed, around 46% were seen once. This CDR3 has 17 amino acids. The germline gives CDR1 SGHTA, CDR2 FQGTGA. Losses at the gene ends were 5 bases for V and 0 bases for J; bases not matched to a gene: 2. As regards this clonotype: Its antigen is as yet unknown.

Findings of the study overall: Same-batch samples co-clustered strongly by F measure. Comparison of patients with controls showed five TRBV segments more frequent in patients, TRBV5-6, TRBV5-1 and TRBV20-1 among them.

Sequencing was carried out using blood. This receptor was identified in a girl between 10 and 17 years old with multiple sclerosis. J is TRBJ2-3 and V is TRBV7-3; TRBD2 matches 16 bases. The CDR3 spells CASSGTSGRASTDTQYF. The CDR3 DNA is TGTGCCAGCAGCGGGACTAGCGGGAGGGCTAGCACAGATACGCAGTATTTT.